The clone carrying this T cell receptor (beta chain) was counted at least ten times. Genomic DNA constituted the template upon which TCR beta VDJ and CDR3 profiling was performed. Each CDR3 protein gets one entry after TCRdb re-called the reads with MiXCR. The sample yields about 130,000 distinct CDR3 sequences, 35% to 50% seen once. These data come from a study of CD8+CD57+ T cells in acquired aplastic anemia. The CDR3 has 14 residues. V trimming: 4 bases; J trimming: 0 bases; junction bases outside the gene matches: 5. Germline CDR1 is DFQATT and CDR2 is SNEGSKA (reference sequence). The chain uses TRBV20-1 and TRBJ1-1, with 7 bases that match TRBD1. This clonotype was sampled from a human donor in good health, serving as a control. The sample taken for sequencing was sorted CD4+, CD8+, or CD8+CD57+ T cells (not recorded which) from PBMCs. The CDR3 is CSATGQSLNTEAFF. CDR3 coding DNA: TGCAGTGCTACGGGACAGTCACTGAACACTGAAGCTTTCTTT.